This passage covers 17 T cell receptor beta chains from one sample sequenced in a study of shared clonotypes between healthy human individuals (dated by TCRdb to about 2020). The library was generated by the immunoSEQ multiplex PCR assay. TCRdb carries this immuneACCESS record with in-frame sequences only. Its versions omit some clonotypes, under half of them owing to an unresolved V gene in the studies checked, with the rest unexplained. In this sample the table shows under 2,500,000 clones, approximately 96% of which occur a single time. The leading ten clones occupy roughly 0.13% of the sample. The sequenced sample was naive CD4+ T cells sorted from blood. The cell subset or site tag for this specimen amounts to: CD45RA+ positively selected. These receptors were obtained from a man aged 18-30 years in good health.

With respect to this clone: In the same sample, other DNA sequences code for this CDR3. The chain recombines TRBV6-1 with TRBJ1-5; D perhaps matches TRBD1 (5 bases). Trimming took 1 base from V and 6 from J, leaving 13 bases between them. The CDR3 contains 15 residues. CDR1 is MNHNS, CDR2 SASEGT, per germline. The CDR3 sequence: CASSEGQGGFQPQHF. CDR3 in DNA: TGTGCCAGCAGTGAAGGGCAGGGCGGGTTTCAGCCCCAGCATTTT.

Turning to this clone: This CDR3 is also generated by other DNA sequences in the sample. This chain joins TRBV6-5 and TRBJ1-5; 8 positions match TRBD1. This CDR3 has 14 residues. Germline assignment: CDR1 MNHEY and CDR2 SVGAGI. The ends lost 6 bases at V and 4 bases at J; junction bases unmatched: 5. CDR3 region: CASSRDRGNQPQHF. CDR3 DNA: TGTGCCAGCAGCCGAGACAGGGGAAATCAGCCCCAGCATTTT.

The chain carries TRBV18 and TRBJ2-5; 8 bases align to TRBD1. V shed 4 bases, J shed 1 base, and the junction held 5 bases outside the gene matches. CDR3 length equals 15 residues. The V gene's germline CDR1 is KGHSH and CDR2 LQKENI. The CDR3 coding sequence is TGTGCCAGCTCACGCGGGACAGGCCTCCAAGAGACCCAGTACTTC. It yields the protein CASSRGTGLQETQYF.

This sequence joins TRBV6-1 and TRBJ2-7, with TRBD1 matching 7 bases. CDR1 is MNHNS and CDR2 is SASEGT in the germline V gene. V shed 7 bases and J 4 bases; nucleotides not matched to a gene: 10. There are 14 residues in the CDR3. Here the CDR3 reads CASKEDATGYEQYF. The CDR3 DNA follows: TGTGCCAGCAAAGAAGACGCGACAGGGTACGAGCAGTACTTC.

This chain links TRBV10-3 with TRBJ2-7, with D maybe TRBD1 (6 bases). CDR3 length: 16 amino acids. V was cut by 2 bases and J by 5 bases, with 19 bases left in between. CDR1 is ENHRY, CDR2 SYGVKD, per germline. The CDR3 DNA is TGTGCCATCAGTGAGCGCCAGATGGGACAAACCCACGAGCAGTACTTC. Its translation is CAISERQMGQTHEQYF.

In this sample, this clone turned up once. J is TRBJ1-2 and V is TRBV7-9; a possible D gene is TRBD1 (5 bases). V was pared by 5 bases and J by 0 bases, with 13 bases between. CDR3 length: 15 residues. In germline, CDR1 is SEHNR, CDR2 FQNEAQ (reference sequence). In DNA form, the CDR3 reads TGTGCCAGCAGCCCGAGGGACCCACCTAACTATGGCTACACCTTC. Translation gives CASSPRDPPNYGYTF.

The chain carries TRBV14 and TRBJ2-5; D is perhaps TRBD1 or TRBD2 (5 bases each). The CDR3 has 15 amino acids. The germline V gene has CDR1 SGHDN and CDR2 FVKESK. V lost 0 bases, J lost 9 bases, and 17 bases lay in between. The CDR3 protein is CASSQDLVPVGAQYF. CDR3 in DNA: TGTGCCAGCAGCCAAGATCTCGTACCGGTGGGGGCCCAGTACTTC.

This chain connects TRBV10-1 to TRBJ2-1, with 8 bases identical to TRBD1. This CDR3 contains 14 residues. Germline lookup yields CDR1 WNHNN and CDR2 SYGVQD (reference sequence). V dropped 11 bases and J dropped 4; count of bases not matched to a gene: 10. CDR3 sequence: CAPIWRDRYNEQFF. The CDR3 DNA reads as TGCGCCCCCATCTGGAGGGACAGGTACAATGAGCAGTTCTTC.

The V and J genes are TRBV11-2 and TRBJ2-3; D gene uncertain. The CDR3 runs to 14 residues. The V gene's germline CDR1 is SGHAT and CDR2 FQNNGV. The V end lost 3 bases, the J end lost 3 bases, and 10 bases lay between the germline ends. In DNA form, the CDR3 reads TGTGCCAGCAGCTTCCAAATGGAAACAGATACGCAGTATTTT. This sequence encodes CASSFQMETDTQYF.

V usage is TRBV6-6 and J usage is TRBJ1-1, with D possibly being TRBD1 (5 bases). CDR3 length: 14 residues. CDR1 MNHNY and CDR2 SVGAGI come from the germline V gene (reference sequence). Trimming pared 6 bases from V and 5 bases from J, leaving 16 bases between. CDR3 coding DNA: TGTGCCAGCAGCGAGCTTAGGGGAGGAACTGAAGCTTTCTTT. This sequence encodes CASSELRGGTEAFF.

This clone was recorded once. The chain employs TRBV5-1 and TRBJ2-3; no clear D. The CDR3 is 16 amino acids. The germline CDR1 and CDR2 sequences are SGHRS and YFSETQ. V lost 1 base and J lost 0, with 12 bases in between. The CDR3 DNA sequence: TGCGCCAGCAGCTTGTGGGGTCAGACGAGCACAGATACGCAGTATTTT. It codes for CASSLWGQTSTDTQYF.

This chain's CDR3 is CASSQSTGNVEKLFF. CDR3 bases: TGCGCCAGCAGCCAATCGACAGGGAATGTTGAAAAACTGTTTTTT. V is TRBV4-1 and J is TRBJ1-4; TRBD1 agrees at 7 bases. Looked up from germline, CDR1 is MGHRA and CDR2 is YSYEKL. The CDR3 length is 15 residues. J was trimmed by 7 bases and V by 2 bases; bases with no gene match: 7.

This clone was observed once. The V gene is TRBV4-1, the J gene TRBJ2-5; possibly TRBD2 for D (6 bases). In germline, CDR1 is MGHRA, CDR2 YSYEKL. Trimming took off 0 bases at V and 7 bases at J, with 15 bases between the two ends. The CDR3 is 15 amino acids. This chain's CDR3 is CASSQEVEAGGTQYF. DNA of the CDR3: TGCGCCAGCAGCCAAGAAGTGGAAGCCGGGGGGACCCAGTACTTC.

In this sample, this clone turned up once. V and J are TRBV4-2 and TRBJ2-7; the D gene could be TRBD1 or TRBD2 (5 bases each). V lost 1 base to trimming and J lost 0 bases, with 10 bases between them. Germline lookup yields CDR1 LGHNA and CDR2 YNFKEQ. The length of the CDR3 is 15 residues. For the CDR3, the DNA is TGTGCCAGCAGCCAAGCTGAGGGGAGCTCCTACGAGCAGTACTTC. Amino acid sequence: CASSQAEGSSYEQYF.

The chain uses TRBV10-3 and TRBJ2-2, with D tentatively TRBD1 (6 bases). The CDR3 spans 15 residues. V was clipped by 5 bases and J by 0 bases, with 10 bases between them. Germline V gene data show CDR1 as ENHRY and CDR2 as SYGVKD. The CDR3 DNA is TGTGCCATCAGTCGGGGACAAGCGAACACCGGGGAGCTGTTTTTT. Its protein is CAISRGQANTGELFF.

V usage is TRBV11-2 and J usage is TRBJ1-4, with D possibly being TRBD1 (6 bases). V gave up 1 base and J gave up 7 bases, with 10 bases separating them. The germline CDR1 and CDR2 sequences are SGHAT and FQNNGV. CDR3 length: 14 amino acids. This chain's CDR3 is CASSLGGASEKLFF. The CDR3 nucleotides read TGTGCCAGCAGCTTAGGGGGGGCGAGTGAAAAACTGTTTTTT.

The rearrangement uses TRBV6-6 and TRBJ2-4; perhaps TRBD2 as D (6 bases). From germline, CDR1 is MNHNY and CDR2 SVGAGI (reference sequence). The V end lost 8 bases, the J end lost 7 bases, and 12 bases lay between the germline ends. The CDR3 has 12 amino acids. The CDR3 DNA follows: TGTGCCAGCGGAGGGGTAAGCAACATTCAGTACTTC. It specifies CASGGVSNIQYF.